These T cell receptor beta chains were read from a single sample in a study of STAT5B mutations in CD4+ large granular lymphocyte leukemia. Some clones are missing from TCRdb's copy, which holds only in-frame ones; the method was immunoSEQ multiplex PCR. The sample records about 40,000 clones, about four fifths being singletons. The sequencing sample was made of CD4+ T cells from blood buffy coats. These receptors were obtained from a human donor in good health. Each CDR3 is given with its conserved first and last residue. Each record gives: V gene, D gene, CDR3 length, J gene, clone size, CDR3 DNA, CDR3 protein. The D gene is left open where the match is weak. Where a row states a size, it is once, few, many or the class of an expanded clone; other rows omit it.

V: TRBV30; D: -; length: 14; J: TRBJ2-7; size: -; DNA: TGTGCCTGGACCCCAGGGGCTGGGCCCTACGAGCAGTACTTC; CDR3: CAWTPGAGPYEQYF
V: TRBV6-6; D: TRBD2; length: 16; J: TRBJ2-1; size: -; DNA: TGTGCCAGCAGAACCCTCGGGACTAGCGGGAGGTTTGAGCAGTTCTTC; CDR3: CASRTLGTSGRFEQFF
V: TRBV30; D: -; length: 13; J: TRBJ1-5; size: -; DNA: TGTGCCTGGAGTGTGATGAGCAATCAGCCCCAGCATTTT; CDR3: CAWSVMSNQPQHF
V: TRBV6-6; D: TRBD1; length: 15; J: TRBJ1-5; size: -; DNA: TGTGCCAGCAGTTCAGGTCAGGGGGCGAATCAGCCCCAGCATTTT; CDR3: CASSSGQGANQPQHF
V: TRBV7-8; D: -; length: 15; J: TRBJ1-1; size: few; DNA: TGTGCCAGCAGCTTAGAAGGGAGTATGAACACTGAAGCTTTCTTT; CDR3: CASSLEGSMNTEAFF
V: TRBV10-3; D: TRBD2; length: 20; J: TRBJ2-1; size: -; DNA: TGTGCCATCAGTGGCCCTCGGGGGCTAGCGGGAGGGAGCTCCTACAATGAGCAGTTCTTC; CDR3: CAISGPRGLAGGSSYNEQFF
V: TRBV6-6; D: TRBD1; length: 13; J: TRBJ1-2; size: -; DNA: TGTGCCAGCAGTTACGGGGACAGCTATGGCTACACCTTC; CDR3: CASSYGDSYGYTF
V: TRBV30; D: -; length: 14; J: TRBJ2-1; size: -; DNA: TGTGCCTGGAGTGGACAGAAAGTCCACAATGAGCAGTTCTTC; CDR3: CAWSGQKVHNEQFF
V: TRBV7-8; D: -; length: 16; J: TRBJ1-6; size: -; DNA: TGTGCCAGCAGCCGTACCGCGGGCCGTATGAGTTCACCCCTCCACTTT; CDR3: CASSRTAGRMSSPLHF
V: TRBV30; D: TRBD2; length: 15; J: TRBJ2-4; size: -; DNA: TGTGCCTGGTGTTTTAGCGGGAGTTCTGGAAACATTCAGTACTTC; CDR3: CAWCFSGSSGNIQYF
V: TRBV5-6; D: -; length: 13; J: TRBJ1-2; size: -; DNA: TGTGCCAGCAGCTTAACAGCTAACTATGGCTACACCTTC; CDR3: CASSLTANYGYTF
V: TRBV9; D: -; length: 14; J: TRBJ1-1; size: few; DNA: TGTGCCAGCAGCACCGCCCCGATGAACACTGAAGCTTTCTTT; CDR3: CASSTAPMNTEAFF
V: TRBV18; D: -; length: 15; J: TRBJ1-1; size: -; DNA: TGTGCCAGCTCACCACGCCGGACAGTTAACACTGAAGCTTTCTTT; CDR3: CASSPRRTVNTEAFF
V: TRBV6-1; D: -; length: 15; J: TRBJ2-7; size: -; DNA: TGTGCCAGCACCGAGGCGGACGTATCGTCCTACGAGCAGTACTTC; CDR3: CASTEADVSSYEQYF
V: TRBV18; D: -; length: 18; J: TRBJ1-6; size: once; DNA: TGTGCCAGCTCACCACAACCTCCCGATTTGTCGGGGAATTCACCCCTCCACTTT; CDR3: CASSPQPPDLSGNSPLHF
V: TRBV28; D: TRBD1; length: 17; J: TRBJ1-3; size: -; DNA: TGTGCCAGCAGTTTGGGACAGGGGCTCACCTCTGGAAACACCATATATTTT; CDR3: CASSLGQGLTSGNTIYF
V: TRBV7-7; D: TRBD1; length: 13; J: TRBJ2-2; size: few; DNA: TGTGCTAGCAGCTTGGACAGGGGCGGGGAGCTGTTTTTT; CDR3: CASSLDRGGELFF
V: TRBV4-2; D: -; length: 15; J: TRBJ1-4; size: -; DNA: TGTGCCAGCAGCCAGACGACTGGTTATAATGAAAAACTGTTTTTT; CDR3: CASSQTTGYNEKLFF
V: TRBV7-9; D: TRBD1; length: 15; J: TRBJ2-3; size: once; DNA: TGTGCCAGCAGCGGATGGGACAGGGACCCAGATACGCAGTATTTT; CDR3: CASSGWDRDPDTQYF
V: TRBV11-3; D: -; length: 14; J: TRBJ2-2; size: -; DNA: TGTGCCAGCAGCTTCGAAGGGGGGACCGGGGAGCTGTTTTTT; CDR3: CASSFEGGTGELFF